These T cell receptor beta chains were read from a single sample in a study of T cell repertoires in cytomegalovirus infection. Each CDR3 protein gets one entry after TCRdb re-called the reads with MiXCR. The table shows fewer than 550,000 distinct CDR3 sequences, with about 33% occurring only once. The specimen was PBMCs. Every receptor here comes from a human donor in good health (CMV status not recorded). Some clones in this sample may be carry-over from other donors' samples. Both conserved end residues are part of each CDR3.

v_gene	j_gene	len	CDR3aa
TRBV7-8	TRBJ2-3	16	CASSQGPSSGADTQYF
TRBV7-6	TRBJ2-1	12	CASSQVGNEQFF
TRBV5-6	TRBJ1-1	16	CASSLEGPAGNTEAFF
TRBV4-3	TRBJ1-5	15	CASSPARGMGQPQHF
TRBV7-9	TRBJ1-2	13	CASSLGASRGYTF
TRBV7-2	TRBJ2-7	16	CASSPEGLRGGYEQYF
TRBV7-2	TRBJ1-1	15	CASSLRRQRNTEAFF
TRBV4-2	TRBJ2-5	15	CASSQDRRREETQYF
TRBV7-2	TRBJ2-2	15	CASSFTPSNTGELFF
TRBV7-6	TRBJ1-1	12	CASSSGGTQAFF
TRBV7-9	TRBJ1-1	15	CASSSPQGMNTEAFF
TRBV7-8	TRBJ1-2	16	CASSSAYSSTNYGYTF
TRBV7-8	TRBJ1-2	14	CASSLKVSGDGYTF
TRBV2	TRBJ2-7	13	CASSELAGRFQYF
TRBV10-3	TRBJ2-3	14	CAIGEGAERSSQYF
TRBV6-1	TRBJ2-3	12	CASRPSTDTQYF
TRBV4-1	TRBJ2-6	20	CASSPKDSRPQLSGANVLTF
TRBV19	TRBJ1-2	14	CASSTGQGFGRYTF
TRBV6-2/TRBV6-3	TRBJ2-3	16	CASSYAGLAGTDTQYF
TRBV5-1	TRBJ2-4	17	CASSLAILAGDKNIQYF
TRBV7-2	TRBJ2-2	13	CASSSRVYGTVFF
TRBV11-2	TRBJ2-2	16	CASSLTLAGDTGELFF
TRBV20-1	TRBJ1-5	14	CSATGTGAHQPQHF
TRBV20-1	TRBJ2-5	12	CSAAGLGETQYF
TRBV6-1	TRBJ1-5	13	CASSSGNNQPQHF
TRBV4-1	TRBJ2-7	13	CASSPVGGFEQYF
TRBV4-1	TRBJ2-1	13	CASSQDWFSESFF
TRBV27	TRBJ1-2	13	CASSLNRGGGYTF
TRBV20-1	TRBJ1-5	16	CSARDQPGGSNQPQHF
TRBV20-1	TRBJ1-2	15	CSARDGQLPTYGYTF
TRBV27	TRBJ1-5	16	CASSHAQGRGNQPQHF
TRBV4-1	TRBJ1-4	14	CASSVGDRTEKLFF
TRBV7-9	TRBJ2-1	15	CASSSGTDSYNEQFF
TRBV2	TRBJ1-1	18	CALQRSLTGGKENTEAFF
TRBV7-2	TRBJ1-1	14	CASRFYRGDTEAFF
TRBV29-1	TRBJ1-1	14	CSVGDRFQGTEAFF
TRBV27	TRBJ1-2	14	CASSLKGWSYGYTF
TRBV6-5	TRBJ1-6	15	CASSYSRRDTSPLHF
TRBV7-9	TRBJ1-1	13	CASSAGTNTEAFF
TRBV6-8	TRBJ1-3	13	CASRTLYGNTIYF
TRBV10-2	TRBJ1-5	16	CASSDPGPRGNQPQHF
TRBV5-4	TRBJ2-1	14	CASSLLRGGSEQFF
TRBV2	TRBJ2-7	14	CASSHSDRLYEQYF
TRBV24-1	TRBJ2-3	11	CATAVGDPQYF
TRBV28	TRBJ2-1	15	CASSHNLQGYNEQFF
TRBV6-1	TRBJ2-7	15	CASSEPGGRSYEQYF